This T cell receptor (beta chain) emerged from a study of blood T cell repertoires in COVID-19. Whole-study context: The analysed material was cDNA or gDNA that came from T cells, B-cell-depleted T cells, or PBMCs.

The repertoire was sequenced with immunoSEQ multiplex PCR; TCRdb's copy has only in-frame clones and lacks some. The table includes roughly 100,000 clones, approximately 85% detected once. Germline V CDR1 and CDR2: MNHEY, SMNVEV (reference sequence). The V segment lost 4 bases and the J segment 0 bases; nucleotides outside the gene matches: 7. The CDR3 contains 16 residues. The sequencing input was peripheral blood. The receptor was isolated from a middle-aged man with acute or convalescent COVID-19. V usage is TRBV27 and J usage is TRBJ2-5, with 8 nucleotides matching TRBD2. Here the CDR3 DNA reads TGTGCCAGCAGTTCAGGACTAGCTTACAACCAAGAGACCCAGTACTTC. Amino acid sequence: CASSSGLAYNQETQYF.